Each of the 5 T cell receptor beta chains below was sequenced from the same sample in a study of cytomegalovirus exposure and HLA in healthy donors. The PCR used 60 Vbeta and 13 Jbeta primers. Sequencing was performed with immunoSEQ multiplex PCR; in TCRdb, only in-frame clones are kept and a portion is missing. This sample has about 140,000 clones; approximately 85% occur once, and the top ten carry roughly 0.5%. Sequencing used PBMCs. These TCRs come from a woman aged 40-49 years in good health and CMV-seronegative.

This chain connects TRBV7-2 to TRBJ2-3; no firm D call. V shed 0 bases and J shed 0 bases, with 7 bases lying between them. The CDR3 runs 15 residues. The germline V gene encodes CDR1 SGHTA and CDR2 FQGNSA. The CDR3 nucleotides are TGTGCCAGCAGCTTAGCTCCGCGGAGCACAGATACGCAGTATTTT. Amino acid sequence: CASSLAPRSTDTQYF.

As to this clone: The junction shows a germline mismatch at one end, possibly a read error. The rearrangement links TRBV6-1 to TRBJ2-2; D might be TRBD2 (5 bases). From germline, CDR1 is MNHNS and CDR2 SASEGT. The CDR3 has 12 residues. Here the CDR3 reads CASREGLLELFF. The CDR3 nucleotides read TGTGCCAGCAGGGAAGGACTTCTGGAGCTGTTTTTT.

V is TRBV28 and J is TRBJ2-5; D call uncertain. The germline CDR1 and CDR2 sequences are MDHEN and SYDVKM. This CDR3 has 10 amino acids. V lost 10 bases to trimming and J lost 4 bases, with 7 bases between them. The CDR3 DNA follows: TGTGCCACCCTCTTAGAGACCCAGTACTTC. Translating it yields CATLLETQYF.

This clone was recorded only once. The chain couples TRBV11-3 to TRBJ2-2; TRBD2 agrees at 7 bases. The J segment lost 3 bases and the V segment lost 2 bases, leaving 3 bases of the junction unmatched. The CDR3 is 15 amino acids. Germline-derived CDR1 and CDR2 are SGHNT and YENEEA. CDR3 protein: CASSLRAGYTGELFF. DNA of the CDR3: TGTGCCAGCAGCTTACGAGCGGGGTACACCGGGGAGCTGTTTTTT.

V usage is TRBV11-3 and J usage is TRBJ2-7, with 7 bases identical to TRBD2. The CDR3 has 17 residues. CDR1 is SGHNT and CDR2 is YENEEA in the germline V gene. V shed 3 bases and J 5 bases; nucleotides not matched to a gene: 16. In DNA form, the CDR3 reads TGTGCCAGCAGCTTTTCCTCCTGGTCGGGGGGTAACGACGAGCAGTACTTC. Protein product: CASSFSSWSGGNDEQYF.